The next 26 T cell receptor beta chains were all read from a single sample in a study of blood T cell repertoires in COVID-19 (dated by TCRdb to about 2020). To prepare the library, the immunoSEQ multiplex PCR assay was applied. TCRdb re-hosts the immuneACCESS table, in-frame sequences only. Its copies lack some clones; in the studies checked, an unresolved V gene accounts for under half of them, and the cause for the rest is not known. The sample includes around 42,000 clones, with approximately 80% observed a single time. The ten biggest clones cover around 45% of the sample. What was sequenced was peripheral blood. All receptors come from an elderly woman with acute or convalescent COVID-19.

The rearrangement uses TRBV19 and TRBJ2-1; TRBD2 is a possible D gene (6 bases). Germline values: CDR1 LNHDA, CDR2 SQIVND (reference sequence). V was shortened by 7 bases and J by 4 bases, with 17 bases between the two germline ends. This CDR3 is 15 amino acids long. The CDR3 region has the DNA TGTGCCAGTACCCCCTCCATGGGGGGTTACAATGAGCAGTTCTTC. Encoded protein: CASTPSMGGYNEQFF.

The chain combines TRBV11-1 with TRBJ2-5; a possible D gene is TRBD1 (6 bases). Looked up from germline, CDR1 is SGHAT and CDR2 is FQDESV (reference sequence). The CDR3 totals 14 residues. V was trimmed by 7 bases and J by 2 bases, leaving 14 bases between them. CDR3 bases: TGTGCCAGCACGAGATCCGGGACACAAGAGACCCAGTACTTC. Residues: CASTRSGTQETQYF.

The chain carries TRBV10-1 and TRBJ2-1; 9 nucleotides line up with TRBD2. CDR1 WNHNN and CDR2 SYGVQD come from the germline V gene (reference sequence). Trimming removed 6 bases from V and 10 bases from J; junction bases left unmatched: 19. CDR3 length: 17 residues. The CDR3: CASSEGGLASGVGEQFF. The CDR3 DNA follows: TGCGCCAGCAGCGAAGGGGGACTAGCCTCCGGGGTTGGCGAGCAGTTCTTC.

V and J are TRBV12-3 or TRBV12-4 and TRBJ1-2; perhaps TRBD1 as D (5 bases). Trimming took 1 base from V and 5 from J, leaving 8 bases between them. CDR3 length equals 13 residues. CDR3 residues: CASSLEGRYGYTF. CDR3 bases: TGTGCCAGCAGTTTAGAGGGGAGGTATGGCTACACCTTC.

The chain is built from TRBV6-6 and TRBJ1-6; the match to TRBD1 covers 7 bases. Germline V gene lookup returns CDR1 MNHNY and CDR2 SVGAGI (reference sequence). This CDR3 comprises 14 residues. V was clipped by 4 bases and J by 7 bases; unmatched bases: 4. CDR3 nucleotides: TGTGCCAGCAGTTTCGACAGGGAAAATTCACCCCTCCACTTT. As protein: CASSFDRENSPLHF.

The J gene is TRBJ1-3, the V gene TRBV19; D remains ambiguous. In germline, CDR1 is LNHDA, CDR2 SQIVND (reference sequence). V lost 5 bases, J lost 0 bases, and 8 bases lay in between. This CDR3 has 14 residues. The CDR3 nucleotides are TGTGCCAGTAGTCTCCCGAGCTCTGGAAACACCATATATTTT. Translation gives CASSLPSSGNTIYF.

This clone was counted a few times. The CDR3: CASSAYRNQPQHF. DNA for the CDR3: TGTGCCAGCTCAGCGTACCGCAATCAGCCCCAGCATTTT. The chain recombines TRBV2 with TRBJ1-5; no clear D gene. There are 13 residues in the CDR3. Looked up from germline, CDR1 is SNHLY and CDR2 is FYNNEI. V dropped 8 bases and J dropped 2 bases, with 10 bases sitting between them.

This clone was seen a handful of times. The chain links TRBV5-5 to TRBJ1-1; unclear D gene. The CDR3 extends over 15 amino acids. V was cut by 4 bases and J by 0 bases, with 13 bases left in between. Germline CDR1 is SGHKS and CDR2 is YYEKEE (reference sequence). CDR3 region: CASSPLTFLNTEAFF. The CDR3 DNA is TGTGCCAGCAGCCCTTTGACATTTTTGAACACTGAAGCTTTCTTT.

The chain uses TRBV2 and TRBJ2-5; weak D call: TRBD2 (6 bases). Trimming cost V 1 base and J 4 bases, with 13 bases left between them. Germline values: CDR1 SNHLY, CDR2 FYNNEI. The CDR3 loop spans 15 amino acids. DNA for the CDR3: TGTGCCAGCAGTGAAGAGGGTGGGGGAGGAGAGACCCAGTACTTC. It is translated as CASSEEGGGGETQYF. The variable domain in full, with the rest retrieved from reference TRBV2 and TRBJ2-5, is EPEVTQTPSHQVTQMGQEVILRCVPISNHLYFYWYRQILGQKVEFLVSFYNNEISEKSEIFDDQFSVERPDGSNFTLKIRSTKLEDSAMYFCASSEEGGGGETQYFGPGTRLLVL.

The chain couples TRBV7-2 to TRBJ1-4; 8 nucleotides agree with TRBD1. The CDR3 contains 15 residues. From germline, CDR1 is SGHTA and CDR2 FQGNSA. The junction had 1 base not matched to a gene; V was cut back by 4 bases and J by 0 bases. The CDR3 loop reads CASSWGQATNEKLFF. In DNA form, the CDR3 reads TGTGCCAGCAGCTGGGGACAGGCAACTAATGAAAAACTGTTTTTT. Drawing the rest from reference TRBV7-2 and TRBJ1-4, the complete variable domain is GAGVSQSPSNKVTEKGKDVELRCDPISGHTALYWYRQSLGQGLEFLIYFQGNSAPDKSGLPSDRFSAERTGGSVSTLTIQRTQQEDSAVYLCASSWGQATNEKLFFGSGTQLSVL.

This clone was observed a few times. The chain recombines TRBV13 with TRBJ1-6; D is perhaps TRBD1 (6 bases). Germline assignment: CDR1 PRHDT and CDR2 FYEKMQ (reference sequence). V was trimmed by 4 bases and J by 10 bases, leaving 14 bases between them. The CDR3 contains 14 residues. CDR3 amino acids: CASSSGAPFSPLHF. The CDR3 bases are TGTGCCAGCAGCTCAGGGGCCCCGTTCTCACCCCTCCACTTT.

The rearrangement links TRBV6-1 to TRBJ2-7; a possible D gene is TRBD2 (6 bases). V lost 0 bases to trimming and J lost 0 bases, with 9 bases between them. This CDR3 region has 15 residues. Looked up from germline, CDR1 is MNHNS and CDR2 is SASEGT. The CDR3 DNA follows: TGTGCCAGCAGTGAAGCGGCGGGGAGCTCCTACGAGCAGTACTTC. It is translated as CASSEAAGSSYEQYF.

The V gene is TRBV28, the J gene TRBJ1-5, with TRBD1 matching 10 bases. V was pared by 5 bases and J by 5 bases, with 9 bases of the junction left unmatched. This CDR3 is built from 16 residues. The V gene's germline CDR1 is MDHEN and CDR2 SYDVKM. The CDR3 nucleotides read TGTGCCAGCAGTCCACCGGGACAGGGGATGGATCAGCCCCAGCATTTT. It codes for CASSPPGQGMDQPQHF.

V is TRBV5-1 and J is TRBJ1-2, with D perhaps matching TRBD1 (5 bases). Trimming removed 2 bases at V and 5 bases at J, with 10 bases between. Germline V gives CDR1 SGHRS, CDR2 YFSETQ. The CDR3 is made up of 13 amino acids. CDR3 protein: CASSLQVSYGYTF. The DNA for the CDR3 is TGCGCCAGCAGCTTACAGGTATCATATGGCTACACCTTC.

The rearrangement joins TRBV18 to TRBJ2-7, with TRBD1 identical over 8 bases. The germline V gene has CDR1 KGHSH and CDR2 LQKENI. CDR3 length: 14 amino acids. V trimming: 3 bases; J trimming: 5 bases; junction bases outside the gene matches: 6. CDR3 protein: CASSPDRVTHEQYF. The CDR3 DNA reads TGTGCCAGCTCACCGGACAGGGTTACCCACGAGCAGTACTTC.

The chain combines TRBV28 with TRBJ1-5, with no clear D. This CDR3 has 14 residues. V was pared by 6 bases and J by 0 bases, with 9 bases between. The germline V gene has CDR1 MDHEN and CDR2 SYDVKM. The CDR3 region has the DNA TGTGCCAGCAGCCCTGGCCTTAGCAATCAGCCCCAGCATTTT. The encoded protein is CASSPGLSNQPQHF.

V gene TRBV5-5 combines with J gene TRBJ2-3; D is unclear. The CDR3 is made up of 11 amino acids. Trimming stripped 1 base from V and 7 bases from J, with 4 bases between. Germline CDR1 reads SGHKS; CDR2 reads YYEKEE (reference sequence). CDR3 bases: TGTGCCAGCAGCTTGCCGTATACGCAGTATTTT. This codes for CASSLPYTQYF.

CDR3 amino acids: CASSIASGVGEQYF. Written as DNA, the CDR3 is TGTGCCAGTAGTATCGCTAGCGGAGTCGGCGAGCAGTACTTC. This chain connects TRBV19 to TRBJ2-7; 7 nucleotides agree with TRBD2. The CDR3 loop spans 14 amino acids. Trimming cost V 3 bases and J 6 bases; bases outside gene matches: 8. Germline-derived CDR1 and CDR2 are LNHDA and SQIVND (reference sequence).

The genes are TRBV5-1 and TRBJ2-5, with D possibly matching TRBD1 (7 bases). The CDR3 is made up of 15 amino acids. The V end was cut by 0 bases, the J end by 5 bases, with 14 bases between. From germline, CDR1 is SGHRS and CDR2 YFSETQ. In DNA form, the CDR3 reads TGCGCCAGCAGCTTGGCCAGGGCAGGGGGGGAGACCCAGTACTTC. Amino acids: CASSLARAGGETQYF.

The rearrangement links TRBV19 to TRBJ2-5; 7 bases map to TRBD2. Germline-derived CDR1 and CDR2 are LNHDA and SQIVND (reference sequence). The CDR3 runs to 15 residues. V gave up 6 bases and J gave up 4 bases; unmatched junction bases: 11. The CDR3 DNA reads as TGTGCCAGTAGAGAAAGCGGGGTGGCCATAGAGACCCAGTACTTC. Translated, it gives CASRESGVAIETQYF.

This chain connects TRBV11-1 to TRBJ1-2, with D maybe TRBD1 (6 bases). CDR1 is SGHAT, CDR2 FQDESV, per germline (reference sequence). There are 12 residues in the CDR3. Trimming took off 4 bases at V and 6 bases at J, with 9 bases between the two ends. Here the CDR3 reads CASSSRGDGYTF. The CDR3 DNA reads TGTGCCAGCAGCTCCAGGGGTGATGGCTACACCTTC.

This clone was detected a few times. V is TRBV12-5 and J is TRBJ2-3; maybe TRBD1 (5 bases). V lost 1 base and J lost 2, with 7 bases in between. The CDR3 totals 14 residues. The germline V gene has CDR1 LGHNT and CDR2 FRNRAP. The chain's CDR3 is CASGLETDTDTQYF. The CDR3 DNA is TGTGCTAGTGGTTTGGAGACAGACACAGATACGCAGTATTTT.

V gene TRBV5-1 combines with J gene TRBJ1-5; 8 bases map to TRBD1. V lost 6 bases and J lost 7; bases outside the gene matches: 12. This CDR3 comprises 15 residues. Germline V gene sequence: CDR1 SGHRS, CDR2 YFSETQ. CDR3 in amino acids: CASIKDREGGQPQHF. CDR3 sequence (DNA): TGCGCCAGCATCAAGGACAGGGAGGGAGGACAGCCCCAGCATTTT.

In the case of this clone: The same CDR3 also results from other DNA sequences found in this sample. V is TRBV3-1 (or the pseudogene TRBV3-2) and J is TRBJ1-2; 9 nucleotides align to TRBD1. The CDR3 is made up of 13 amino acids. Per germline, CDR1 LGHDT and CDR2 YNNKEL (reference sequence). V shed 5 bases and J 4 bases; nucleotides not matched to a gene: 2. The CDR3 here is CASSLTGGYGYTF. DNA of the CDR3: TGTGCCAGCAGCTTGACAGGGGGCTATGGCTACACCTTC.

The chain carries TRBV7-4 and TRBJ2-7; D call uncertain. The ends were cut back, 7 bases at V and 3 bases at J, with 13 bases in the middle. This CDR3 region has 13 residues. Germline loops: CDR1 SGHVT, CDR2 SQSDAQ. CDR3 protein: CASILVILYEQYF. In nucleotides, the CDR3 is TGTGCCAGCATCCTGGTGATACTCTACGAGCAGTACTTC.

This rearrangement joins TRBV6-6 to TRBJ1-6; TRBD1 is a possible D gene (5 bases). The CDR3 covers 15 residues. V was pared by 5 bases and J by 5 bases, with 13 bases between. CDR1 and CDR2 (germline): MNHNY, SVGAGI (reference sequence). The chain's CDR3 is CASSPRRGDNSPLHF. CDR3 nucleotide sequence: TGTGCCAGCAGTCCCAGGAGGGGAGATAATTCACCCCTCCACTTT.